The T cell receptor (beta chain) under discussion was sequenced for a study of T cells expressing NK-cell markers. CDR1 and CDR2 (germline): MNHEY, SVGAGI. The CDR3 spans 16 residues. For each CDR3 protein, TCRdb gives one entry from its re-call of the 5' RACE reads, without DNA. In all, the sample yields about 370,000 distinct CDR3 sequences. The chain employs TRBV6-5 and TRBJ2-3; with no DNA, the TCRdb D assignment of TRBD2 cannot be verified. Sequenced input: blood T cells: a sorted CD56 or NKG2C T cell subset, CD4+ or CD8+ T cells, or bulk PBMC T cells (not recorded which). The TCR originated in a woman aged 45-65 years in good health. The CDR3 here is CASSILGGGDTDTQYF.